This TCR beta chain is from a study of CD8+ T cells in alopecia areata. Overall study results and limits: Relative to mice, TCR sharing across patients was less clear, a difference possibly HLA-related. Greater clonality was observed in lesional scalp samples, especially alopecia totalis/universalis, versus normal scalp.

This CDR3 contains 11 residues. V gave up 7 bases and J gave up 8 bases, with 14 bases separating them. Germline V gives CDR1 SQVTM, CDR2 ANQGSEA. After isolation, RNA underwent reverse transcription to generate cDNA as the sequencing template. Clones were read by immunoSEQ multiplex PCR, and TCRdb kept only the in-frame ones, dropping some. The sample yields 120,000 to 150,000 clones, approximately 56% seen once. To note about this clone: Its antigen is unknown.

The chain carries TRBV29-1 and TRBJ1-2; D uncertain. The source material was CD8+ T cells sorted from blood. This clonotype was sampled from a human donor in good health. As DNA, the CDR3 is TGCAGCGCGGAAGATAGGGTCGGCTACACCTTC. It is translated as CSAEDRVGYTF.